These 20 T cell receptor beta chains were sequenced from one sample in a study of blood T cell repertoires in COVID-19. Some clones are missing from TCRdb's copy, which holds only in-frame ones; the method was immunoSEQ multiplex PCR. The sample contains fewer than 150,000 clones, approximately 84% of which appear only once. Specimen: peripheral blood. These receptors originate from a human donor in a cohort sampled during active COVID-19.

The chain has TRBV2 and TRBJ2-3; 10 bases map to TRBD1. Per germline, CDR1 SNHLY and CDR2 FYNNEI. The CDR3 has 15 residues. After removal of 4 bases from V and 3 bases from J, the junction contained 4 bases not matched to a gene. The CDR3 here is CASSVDRGPTDTQYF. The CDR3 bases are TGTGCCAGCAGTGTAGACAGGGGGCCGACAGATACGCAGTATTTT.

This clone was observed a few times. The chain uses TRBV5-4 and TRBJ2-2, with TRBD2 matching over 9 bases. The germline gives CDR1 SGHNT, CDR2 YYREEE (reference sequence). V gave up 1 base and J gave up 7 bases; unmatched junction bases: 8. The CDR3 totals 16 residues. Here the CDR3 reads CASSLSSGGNSGELFF. The CDR3 coding sequence is TGTGCCAGCAGCTTGTCGAGCGGGGGGAATAGCGGGGAGCTGTTTTTT. Looking up the rest from reference TRBV5-4 and TRBJ2-2 gives the full variable domain: ETGVTQSPTHLIKTRGQQVTLRCSSQSGHNTVSWYQQALGQGPQFIFQYYREEENGRGNFPPRFSGLQFPNYSSELNVNALELDDSALYLCASSLSSGGNSGELFFGEGSRLTVL.

This chain uses TRBV30 with TRBJ1-5, with D maybe TRBD1 (5 bases). The CDR3 has 16 amino acids. Germline CDR1 and CDR2: GTSNPN and SVGIG (reference sequence). The ends were cut back, 4 bases at V and 0 bases at J, with 16 bases in the middle. Written as DNA, the CDR3 is TGTGCCTGGACCAGCGGGGCCCTGGGTAGCAATCAGCCCCAGCATTTT. Translating gives CAWTSGALGSNQPQHF.

The chain couples TRBV5-1 to TRBJ1-5; D unresolved. Trimming shortened V by 1 base and J by 0 bases, and 17 bases separated the two germline ends. Germline V CDR1 and CDR2: SGHRS, YFSETQ. This CDR3 region has 18 residues. CDR3 in DNA: TGCGCCAGCAGCTTGTTTCCGTCTTCAGCGGGTAGCAATCAGCCCCAGCATTTT. Amino acid sequence: CASSLFPSSAGSNQPQHF.

The rearrangement uses TRBV6-1 and TRBJ1-2; 7 bases are a match to TRBD1. J lost 5 bases, V lost 0 bases, and 3 bases had no gene match. This CDR3 is built from 14 residues. Germline V CDR1 and CDR2: MNHNS, SASEGT. CDR3 nucleotide sequence: TGTGCCAGCAGTGAAGCGGCAGGGGGATATGGCTACACCTTC. The encoded protein is CASSEAAGGYGYTF.

The rearrangement joins TRBV5-1 to TRBJ2-3; 11 positions match TRBD2. The germline gives CDR1 SGHRS, CDR2 YFSETQ. V gave up 7 bases and J gave up 4 bases; unmatched junction bases: 11. The CDR3 loop spans 16 amino acids. DNA of the CDR3: TGCGCCAGCGCCCGATTTAGCGGGGGGGCAGCAGATACGCAGTATTTT. It yields the protein CASARFSGGAADTQYF.

The V call is TRBV6-2 or TRBV6-3, the J call TRBJ1-3, with D uncertain. The V gene lost 6 bases and the J gene lost 3 bases, with 12 bases spanning the gap. CDR1 and CDR2 (germline): MNHEY, SVGEGT. The CDR3 contains 14 residues. The CDR3 reads CASSSGSLGNTIYF. The CDR3 DNA is TGTGCCAGCAGCTCGGGTAGCCTTGGAAACACCATATATTTT.

V and J are TRBV4-1 and TRBJ1-1; possibly TRBD1 for D (6 bases). The CDR3 has 14 amino acids. Germline V CDR1 and CDR2: MGHRA, YSYEKL. V lost 4 bases and J 5 bases, leaving 14 bases between the germline ends. CDR3 bases: TGCGCCAGCAGCCCAAGGGGGGGGCATACTGAAGCTTTCTTT. The encoded protein is CASSPRGGHTEAFF.

The chain has TRBV2 and TRBJ2-7; TRBD1 aligns across 7 bases. With V trimmed by 5 bases and J by 2 bases, 3 bases remained unmatched. Germline V gives CDR1 SNHLY, CDR2 FYNNEI. The CDR3 runs 13 residues. CDR3 sequence reads: CASSRDRAYEQYF. The CDR3 nucleotides are TGTGCCAGCAGTAGGGACAGAGCCTACGAGCAGTACTTC.

The rearrangement joins TRBV10-3 to TRBJ1-6, with D hard to call. Trimming removed 4 bases at V and 3 bases at J, with 7 bases between. Germline V gene data show CDR1 as ENHRY and CDR2 as SYGVKD. The CDR3 spans 14 residues. The CDR3 sequence: CAISVDNYNSPLHF. In DNA, the CDR3 is TGTGCCATCAGTGTCGACAACTATAATTCACCCCTCCACTTT.

V gene TRBV3-1 (or the pseudogene TRBV3-2) combines with J gene TRBJ2-7, with D possibly being TRBD1 (6 bases). Germline values: CDR1 LGHDT, CDR2 YNNKEL (reference sequence). The CDR3 spans 12 residues. V was pared by 5 bases and J by 9 bases, with 14 bases between. The CDR3: CASSATGPGQYF. As DNA, the CDR3 is TGTGCCAGCAGCGCAACAGGGCCCGGGCAGTACTTC.

V and J are TRBV7-8 and TRBJ2-3; TRBD2 matches 15 bases. V gave up 4 bases and J gave up 1 base; unmatched junction bases: 6. Germline CDR1 SGHVS, CDR2 FQNEAQ. CDR3 length equals 18 residues. The CDR3 sequence is CASSSRGTSGGRTDTQYF. The CDR3 nucleotides read TGTGCCAGCAGCTCCCGGGGGACTAGCGGGGGGCGCACAGATACGCAGTATTTT.

CDR3 sequence reads: CASSHGQSAFF. As DNA, the CDR3 is TGTGCCAGCAGCCATGGACAGTCAGCTTTCTTT. The chain has TRBV7-8 and TRBJ1-1; D is perhaps TRBD1 (6 bases). There are 11 residues in the CDR3. V lost 5 bases and J lost 10, with 11 bases in between. Looked up from germline, CDR1 is SGHVS and CDR2 is FQNEAQ.

The chain uses TRBV6-1 and TRBJ2-3; TRBD2 might be the D (7 bases). The CDR3 has 15 residues. Trimming pared 3 bases from V and 2 bases from J, leaving 12 bases between. The germline gives CDR1 MNHNS, CDR2 SASEGT. The CDR3, as DNA: TGTGCCAGCAGTGATGGGGGGGGGCCCACAGATACGCAGTATTTT. Its protein is CASSDGGGPTDTQYF.

This clone turned up a few times. The J gene is TRBJ2-3, the V gene TRBV6-1; 9 nucleotides line up with TRBD2. Germline V CDR1 and CDR2: MNHNS, SASEGT. Losses at the gene ends were 4 bases for V and 3 bases for J; bases not matched to a gene: 17. The CDR3 contains 19 residues. The CDR3 loop reads CASSGLVERGAAETDTQYF. CDR3 in DNA: TGTGCCAGCAGTGGCCTGGTGGAGCGGGGGGCCGCTGAAACAGATACGCAGTATTTT.

There are a few counts of this clone. V and J are TRBV15 and TRBJ2-1, with a possible D match to TRBD2 (5 bases). The CDR3 loop spans 16 amino acids. CDR1 and CDR2 (germline): LNHNV, YYDKDF (reference sequence). V was cut by 0 bases and J by 2 bases, with 11 bases left in between. CDR3 DNA sequence: TGTGCCACCAGCAGAGAAGGCGGGTTCGCCTACAATGAGCAGTTCTTC. Encoded protein: CATSREGGFAYNEQFF. Variable domain in full (rest from reference TRBV15 and TRBJ2-1): DAMVIQNPRYQVTQFGKPVTLSCSQTLNHNVMYWYQQKSSQAPKLLFHYYDKDFNNEADTPDNFQSRRPNTSFCFLDIRSPGLGDTAMYLCATSREGGFAYNEQFFGPGTRLTVL.

This rearrangement joins TRBV5-1 to TRBJ2-3; D remains unclear. This CDR3 comprises 15 residues. V was shortened by 4 bases and J by 2 bases, with 14 bases between the two germline ends. Germline V gene sequence: CDR1 SGHRS, CDR2 YFSETQ. As DNA, the CDR3 is TGCGCCAGCAGCAGCTCGAACCCCGACACAGATACGCAGTATTTT. Translating gives CASSSSNPDTDTQYF.

Details on this clone: Compared with germline, one end of the junction differs, possibly owing to a read error. The J gene is TRBJ1-4, the V gene TRBV3-1 (or the pseudogene TRBV3-2), with D possibly TRBD1 on 5 matching bases. Germline V CDR1 and CDR2: LGHDT, YNNKEL (reference sequence). CDR3 length: 12 residues. CDR3 coding DNA: TGTGCCAGCAGCCAAGATCCCCGACAGAGAACTTTT. It specifies CASSQDPRQRTF.

This chain joins TRBV2 and TRBJ2-7; a weak D match, TRBD1 (5 bases). Trimming shortened V by 6 bases and J by 5 bases, and 14 bases separated the two germline ends. CDR3 length: 13 amino acids. Per germline, CDR1 SNHLY and CDR2 FYNNEI. CDR3 in amino acids: CASRTDTYDEQYF. The CDR3, as DNA: TGTGCCAGCAGGACAGATACCTACGACGAGCAGTACTTC. Using reference TRBV2 and TRBJ2-7 for the parts outside the CDR3, the full variable domain is EPEVTQTPSHQVTQMGQEVILRCVPISNHLYFYWYRQILGQKVEFLVSFYNNEISEKSEIFDDQFSVERPDGSNFTLKIRSTKLEDSAMYFCASRTDTYDEQYFGPGTRLTVT.

This clone has just a few counts. The CDR3 region is CSASPGYGYTF. DNA of the CDR3: TGCAGTGCTAGCCCGGGCTATGGCTACACCTTC. This chain connects TRBV20-1 to TRBJ1-2; D is unclear. Germline V gives CDR1 DFQATT, CDR2 SNEGSKA (reference sequence). Trimming removed 3 bases at V and 4 bases at J, with 6 bases between. The CDR3 is 11 residues long.